This T cell receptor (beta chain) was retrieved from a study of CD8 T cells in Susac syndrome. Study details: Patients with Susac syndrome were, at the time of blood collection, therapy-naive, maintained on corticosteroids, or maintained on intravenous immunoglobulin alone.

Recently defined diagnostic criteria for definite or probable disease were fulfilled by Susac syndrome patients. TEMRA cells were enriched by FACS, and CD4+ and CD8+ T cells were negatively isolated. Reverse transcription of about 0.45 to 1 ug RNA was performed with random hexamers. It was immunoSEQ multiplex PCR that amplified TCR beta CDR3 across 54 Vbeta and 13 Jbeta. TCRdb ran MiXCR on the immunoSEQ multiplex PCR reads and lists one entry per CDR3 protein. The sample consists of over 140,000 distinct CDR3 sequences, 85% to 95% of them appearing once. The CDR3 is 12 amino acids. Deletions cut 1 base from V and 9 bases from J, with 10 bases between. Germline values: CDR1 SGHDN, CDR2 FVKESK.

The TCR comes from a human donor with Susac syndrome. The chain couples TRBV14 to TRBJ2-7; no reliable D call. The specimen was CD4+ T cells from PBMCs. The CDR3 loop is CASSQASLRQYF. In DNA, the CDR3 is TGTGCCAGCAGCCAAGCCTCCCTAAGGCAGTACTTC.